Given below is one TCR beta chain in context. As yet, its antigen is unknown. Trimming stripped 6 bases from V and 4 bases from J, with 16 bases between. The CDR3 loop spans 15 amino acids. Germline V gives CDR1 MNHEY, CDR2 SVGAGI. The data were obtained in a study of radiation and T cells in renal cell carcinoma. About the study: Nephrectomy followed 15 Gy stereotactic body radiation by 4 weeks.

Some clones are missing from TCRdb's copy, which holds only in-frame ones; the method was immunoSEQ multiplex PCR. The sample records fewer than 55,000 clones, about 80% being singletons. Time point here: blood 2 weeks post-SBRT. As for treatment: 15 Gy SBRT to primary tumor, nephrectomy 4 weeks later. The tumor was a clear cell renal cell carcinoma. Whole-study results and caveats: In blood, top tumor clones expanded by 2 weeks, shrinking by 4. Pretreatment tumor biopsies were lacking, so baseline clonotypes are unknown.

The TCR was taken from a woman in her sixties or seventies with renal cell carcinoma. The source material was blood, sampled from a patient whose treatment included radiotherapy and nephrectomy. The chain uses TRBV6-5 and TRBJ2-1, with D uncertain. CDR3 in DNA: TGTGCCAGCAGCCCAGTGGACCATAGGTACAATGAGCAGTTCTTC. This encodes CASSPVDHRYNEQFF.